This TCR beta chain emerged from a study of blood T cell repertoires in COVID-19. Study as a whole: The United States, Italy and Spain were the sources of the acute and convalescent COVID-19 samples. Sample material is recorded as cDNA or gDNA derived from T cells, B-cell-depleted T cells, or PBMCs.

This clone has a single count. Original methodology: Nucleated cell number was recorded as an estimate derived from reference gene primer amplification. Measured with immunoSEQ multiplex PCR; TCRdb has only the in-frame clones, and not every one. V and J calls and clone size are as listed in that table; D and trimming were resolved from the DNA. The sample records 200,000 to 250,000 clones, 82% being singletons. The V gene lost 0 bases and the J gene lost 0 bases, with 12 bases spanning the gap. Germline V CDR1 and CDR2: KGHSH, LQKENI. CDR3 length: 17 residues. V is TRBV18 and J is TRBJ1-5, with D perhaps matching TRBD1 (5 bases). Source material: peripheral blood. The receptor was derived from an elderly woman with acute or convalescent COVID-19. The chain's CDR3 is CASSPPKGRDSNQPQHF. CDR3 sequence (DNA): TGTGCCAGCTCACCACCGAAGGGGAGGGATAGCAATCAGCCCCAGCATTTT.